The text below deals with one T cell receptor beta chain. Antigen: not known. Assay execution proceeded at the deep level. In replicate PCRs of unsorted PBMC, around 0.3 ug DNA, tens of thousands of T cell genomes, was used. Generated by immunoSEQ multiplex PCR, the TCRdb table keeps only in-frame clones and is missing some. The sample holds 400,000 to 600,000 clones, 75% to 80% seen once. V lost 8 bases, J lost 10 bases, and 11 bases stayed unmatched. The germline gives CDR1 SNHLY, CDR2 FYNNEI. This CDR3 comprises 13 residues. This record comes from a study of shared clonotypes between healthy human individuals. Study results and caveats: Clonotype sharing across donors was expected to vary with sequencing depth.

The J gene is TRBJ1-5, the V gene TRBV2, with 7 bases lining up with TRBD1. Sequenced input: PBMCs. This TCR was sampled from a woman between 40 and 50 years old in good health. Some clones in this sample may be carry-over from other donors' samples. CDR3 loop: CASLETGSPPQHF. Written as DNA, the CDR3 is TGTGCCAGCCTCGAGACAGGGTCTCCTCCCCAGCATTTT.